Listed below are T cell receptor beta chains from one sample, sequenced in a study of T cell changes during pregnancy in multiple sclerosis. Using immunoSEQ multiplex PCR, the repertoire was profiled, and TCRdb retains in-frame clones only, with some absent. The data show roughly 110,000 clones, with roughly 90% seen just once and 1.5% to 2% held by the top ten. The material was peripheral blood, obtained after pregnancy. Receptors were obtained from a female donor with multiple sclerosis, enrolled in a pregnancy study. Each CDR3 is given with its conserved first and last residue. D genes are given only for firm matches.

d_gene,j_gene,v_gene,CDR3aa,CDR3nt
NA,TRBJ1-2,TRBV19,CASSRASGANYGYTF,TGTGCCAGTAGTCGGGCCTCAGGGGCTAACTATGGCTACACCTTC
NA,TRBJ1-1,TRBV5-5,CASSLSQGINTEAFF,TGTGCCAGCAGCCTCAGCCAGGGGATTAACACTGAAGCTTTCTTT
TRBD1,TRBJ2-5,TRBV10-1,CASTDRSGETQYF,TGCGCCAGCACGGACAGGAGCGGCGAGACCCAGTACTTC
NA,TRBJ1-2,TRBV5-1,CASSSGRTSYGYTF,TGCGCCAGCAGCTCAGGCAGAACTAGCTATGGCTACACCTTC
NA,TRBJ1-1,TRBV5-1,CATKPGGMTTEAFF,TGCGCCACTAAGCCCGGGGGTATGACCACTGAAGCTTTCTTT
TRBD2,TRBJ2-7,TRBV2,CATRPGLAGGIQQYF,TGTGCCACCAGACCGGGACTAGCGGGAGGGATTCAGCAGTACTTC
NA,TRBJ1-1,TRBV6-5,CASSRDTMNTEAFF,TGTGCCAGTTCCCGGGACACCATGAACACTGAAGCTTTCTTT
TRBD1,TRBJ1-1,TRBV5-1,CASSLEGAGNTEAFF,TGCGCCAGCAGCTTGGAGGGGGCGGGGAACACTGAAGCTTTCTTT
NA,TRBJ1-5,TRBV27,CASSLMGVGQPQHF,TGTGCCAGCAGTTTGATGGGAGTAGGGCAGCCCCAGCATTTT
TRBD2,TRBJ2-1,TRBV10-1,CASSEAGGAREQFF,TGCGCCAGCAGTGAAGCGGGAGGCGCCCGTGAGCAGTTCTTC
TRBD1,TRBJ1-1,TRBV5-6,CASSEGTGGRAFF,TGTGCCAGCAGCGAAGGGACAGGGGGTCGAGCTTTCTTT
NA,TRBJ1-2,TRBV18,CASSPWATDSYTF,TGTGCCAGCTCACCGTGGGCGACAGACAGCTACACCTTC
NA,TRBJ1-3,TRBV7-9,CASSSYREAGNTIYF,TGTGCCAGCAGCTCCTACAGGGAAGCTGGAAACACCATATATTTT
NA,TRBJ2-7,TRBV14,CASSQGQGGYEQYF,TGTGCCAGCAGCCAAGGGCAGGGTGGCTACGAGCAGTACTTC
TRBD1,TRBJ1-5,TRBV19,CASSIRGQGSQPQHF,TGTGCCAGTAGTATAAGGGGACAGGGAAGTCAGCCCCAGCATTTT
NA,TRBJ1-5,TRBV5-4,CASSLDRSNQPQHF,TGTGCCAGCAGCTTGGACAGGAGCAATCAGCCCCAGCATTTT
TRBD1,TRBJ1-1,TRBV15,CATSRDRGGNTEAFF,TGTGCCACCAGCAGGGACAGGGGAGGGAACACTGAAGCTTTCTTT
TRBD1,TRBJ2-1,TRBV6-4,CASSRQGAGNEQFF,TGTGCCAGCAGTAGACAGGGGGCGGGAAATGAGCAGTTCTTC
TRBD1,TRBJ2-1,TRBV5-5,CASSSEPGQYYNEQFF,TGTGCCAGCAGCTCGGAACCGGGACAGTACTACAATGAGCAGTTCTTC
NA,TRBJ2-1,TRBV6-5,CASSYRRGNEQFF,TGTGCCAGCAGTTATCGCAGGGGTAATGAGCAGTTCTTC